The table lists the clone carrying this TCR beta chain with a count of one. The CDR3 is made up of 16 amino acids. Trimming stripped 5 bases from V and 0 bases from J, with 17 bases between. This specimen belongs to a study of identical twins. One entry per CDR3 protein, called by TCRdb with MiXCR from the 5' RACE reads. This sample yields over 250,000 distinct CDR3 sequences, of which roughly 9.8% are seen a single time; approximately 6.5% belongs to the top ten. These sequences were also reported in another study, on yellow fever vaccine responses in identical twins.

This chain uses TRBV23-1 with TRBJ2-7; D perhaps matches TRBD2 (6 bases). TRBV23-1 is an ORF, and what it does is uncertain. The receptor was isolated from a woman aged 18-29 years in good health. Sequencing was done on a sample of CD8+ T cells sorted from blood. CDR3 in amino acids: CASSDYPGVRSYEQYF. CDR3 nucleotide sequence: TGCGCCAGCAGTGACTATCCGGGGGTTCGCTCCTACGAGCAGTACTTC.